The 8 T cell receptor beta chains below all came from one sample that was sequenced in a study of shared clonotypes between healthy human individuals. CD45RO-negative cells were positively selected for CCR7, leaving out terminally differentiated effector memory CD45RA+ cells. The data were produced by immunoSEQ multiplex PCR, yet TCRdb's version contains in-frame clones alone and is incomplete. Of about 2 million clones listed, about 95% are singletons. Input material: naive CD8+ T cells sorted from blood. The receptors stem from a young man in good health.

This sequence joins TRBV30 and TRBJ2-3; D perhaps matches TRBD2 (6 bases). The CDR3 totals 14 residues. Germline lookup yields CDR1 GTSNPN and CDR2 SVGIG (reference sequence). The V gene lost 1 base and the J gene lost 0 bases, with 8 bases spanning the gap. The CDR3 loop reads CAWSAGSSTDTQYF. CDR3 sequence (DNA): TGTGCCTGGAGTGCCGGGAGCAGCACAGATACGCAGTATTTT.

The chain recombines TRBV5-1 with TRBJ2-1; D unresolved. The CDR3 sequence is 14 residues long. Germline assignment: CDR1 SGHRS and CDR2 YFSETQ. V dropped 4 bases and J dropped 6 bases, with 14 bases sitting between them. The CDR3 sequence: CASSPSSWGNEQFF. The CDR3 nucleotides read TGCGCCAGCAGCCCGAGTTCGTGGGGCAATGAGCAGTTCTTC.

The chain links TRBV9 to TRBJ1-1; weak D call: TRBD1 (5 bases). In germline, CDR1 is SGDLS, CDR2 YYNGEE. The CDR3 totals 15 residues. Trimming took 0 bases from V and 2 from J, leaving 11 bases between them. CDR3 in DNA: TGTGCCAGCAGCGTAGTAGACAGCATAAACACTGAAGCTTTCTTT. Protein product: CASSVVDSINTEAFF.

Written as DNA, the CDR3 is TGTGCCATCAGGGGTGGGACAGGGGAAGACTACGAGCAGTACTTC. Protein sequence: CAIRGGTGEDYEQYF. V usage is TRBV10-3 and J usage is TRBJ2-7; 10 bases agree with TRBD1. This CDR3 region has 15 residues. CDR1 ENHRY and CDR2 SYGVKD come from the germline V gene. After removal of 6 bases from V and 3 bases from J, the junction contained 8 bases not matched to a gene.

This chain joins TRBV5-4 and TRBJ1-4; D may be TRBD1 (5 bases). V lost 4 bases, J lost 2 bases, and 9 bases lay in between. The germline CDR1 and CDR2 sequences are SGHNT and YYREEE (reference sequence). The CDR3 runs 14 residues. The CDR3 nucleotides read TGTGCCAGCAGCGCCGGGGGGACTAATGAAAAACTGTTTTTT. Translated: CASSAGGTNEKLFF.

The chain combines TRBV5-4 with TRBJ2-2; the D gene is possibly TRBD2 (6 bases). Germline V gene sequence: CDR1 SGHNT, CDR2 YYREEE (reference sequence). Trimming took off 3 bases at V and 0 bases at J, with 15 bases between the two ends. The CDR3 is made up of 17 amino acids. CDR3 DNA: TGTGCCAGCAGCTCCCCCATAGCGGAGGCGAACACCGGGGAGCTGTTTTTT. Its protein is CASSSPIAEANTGELFF.

The CDR3 DNA is TGTGCCAGCCTCGGGTACGAGCAGTACTTC. Protein sequence: CASLGYEQYF. V usage is TRBV6-5 and J usage is TRBJ2-7, with no clear D. V was shortened by 8 bases and J by 4 bases, with 6 bases between the two germline ends. Germline V gene data show CDR1 as MNHEY and CDR2 as SVGAGI. CDR3 length equals 10 residues.

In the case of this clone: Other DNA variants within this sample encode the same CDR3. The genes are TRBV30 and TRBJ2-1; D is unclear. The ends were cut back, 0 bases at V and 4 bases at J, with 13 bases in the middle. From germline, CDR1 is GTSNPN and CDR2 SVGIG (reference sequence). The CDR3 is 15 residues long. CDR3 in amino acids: CAWSVRRDLYNEQFF. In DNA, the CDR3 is TGTGCCTGGAGTGTGAGGCGTGACCTATACAATGAGCAGTTCTTC.